This T cell receptor beta chain was identified in a study of blood T cell repertoires in COVID-19. The CDR3 sequence is 14 residues long. CDR1 is SEHNR, CDR2 FQNEAQ, per germline (reference sequence). Trimming pared 2 bases from V and 8 bases from J, leaving 10 bases between. TCRdb keeps only in-frame clones here, not all; method: immunoSEQ multiplex PCR. Here the sample spans about 250,000 clones, roughly 87% being singletons. Specimen: peripheral blood. This chain connects TRBV7-9 to TRBJ1-6, with D uncertain. The clonotype was recovered from a young man with active or convalescent COVID-19. The CDR3 region is CASSLPGLDSPLHF. For the CDR3, the DNA is TGTGCCAGCAGCTTACCGGGTTTGGATTCACCCCTCCACTTT. The full variable domain, rest sourced from reference TRBV7-9 and TRBJ1-6, is DTGVSQNPRHKITKRGQNVTFRCDPISEHNRLYWYRQTLGQGPEFLTYFQNEAQLEKSRLLSDRFSAERPKGSFSTLEIQRTEQGDSAMYLCASSLPGLDSPLHFGNGTRLTVT.